The entry that follows covers one TCR beta chain sequence. Its matching antigen is unknown. The sample is drawn from a study of shared clonotypes between healthy human individuals. Study-wide results and caveats: Sequencing depth was a factor that was expected to affect clonotype sharing among donors. There were few donors, and this limited the genetic and exposure-history diversity represented.

CDR1 is SGHTA, CDR2 FQGNSA, per germline. V was shortened by 4 bases and J by 1 base, with 10 bases between the two germline ends. CDR3 length: 14 residues. It was across several immunoSEQ plates that each subset's genomic DNA was evenly split. Sequenced by immunoSEQ multiplex PCR; TCRdb stores in-frame clones only, minus some. The table records 2,500,000 or so clones, 80% to 95% of them present only once. The sample was naive CD4+ T cells from PBMCs. Subset reported: CD45RA+ positively selected. The genes are TRBV7-2 and TRBJ1-1, with D uncertain. The sequence was collected from a man aged 18 to 30 in good health. Some clones in this sample may be carry-over from other donors' samples. In DNA form, the CDR3 reads TGTGCCAGCAGCTGGGAGGTGGAGAACACTGAAGCTTTCTTT. Translating gives CASSWEVENTEAFF. The full variable domain, in which reference TRBV7-2 and TRBJ1-1 provide the parts outside the CDR3, is GAGVSQSPSNKVTEKGKDVELRCDPISGHTALYWYRQSLGQGLEFLIYFQGNSAPDKSGLPSDRFSAERTGGSVSTLTIQRTQQEDSAVYLCASSWEVENTEAFFGQGTRLTVV.